This record covers a single T cell receptor beta chain. What it binds is not known. This sample stems from a study of OX40 agonist ivuxolimab in advanced cancers. Study as a whole: Past anti-PD-1, anti-PD-L1 or anti-CTLA-4 therapy was accepted, and roughly 40% had received some.

The germline gives CDR1 MNHNS, CDR2 SASEGT. This CDR3 contains 17 residues. The V gene lost 2 bases and the J gene lost 2 bases, with 16 bases spanning the gap. Repertoires were generated with immunoSEQ multiplex PCR, while TCRdb's copy carries only in-frame clones and drops some. The table records more than 60,000 clones, about nine tenths of them present only once. The study, taken as a whole, reports: Averaging showed that CD8+ T cells had more expanded clones than CD4+ did.

The sequencing used CD4+ or CD8+ T cells sorted from blood, collected in a trial of the OX40 agonist ivuxolimab. This chain joins TRBV6-1 and TRBJ2-4; possibly TRBD2 for D (7 bases). The sequence was collected from an adult with an advanced solid tumor such as melanoma, head and neck, liver or kidney cancer. CDR3 sequence reads: CASSESVRGASKNIQYF. Written as DNA, the CDR3 is TGTGCCAGCAGTGAATCGGTCCGGGGGGCGTCCAAAAACATTCAGTACTTC.